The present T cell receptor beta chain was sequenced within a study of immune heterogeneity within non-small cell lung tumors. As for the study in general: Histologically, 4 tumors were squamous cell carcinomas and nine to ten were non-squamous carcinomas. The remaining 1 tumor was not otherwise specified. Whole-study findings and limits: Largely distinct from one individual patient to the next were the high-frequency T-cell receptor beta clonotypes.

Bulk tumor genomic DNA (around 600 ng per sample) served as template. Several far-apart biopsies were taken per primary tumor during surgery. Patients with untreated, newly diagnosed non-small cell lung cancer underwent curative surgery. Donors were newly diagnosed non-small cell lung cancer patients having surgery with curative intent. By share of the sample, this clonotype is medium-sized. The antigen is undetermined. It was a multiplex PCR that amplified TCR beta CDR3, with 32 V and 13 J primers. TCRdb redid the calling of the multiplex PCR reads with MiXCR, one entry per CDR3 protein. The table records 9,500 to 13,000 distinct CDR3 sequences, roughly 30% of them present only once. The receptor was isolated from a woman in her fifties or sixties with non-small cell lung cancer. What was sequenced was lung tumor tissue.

DNA of the CDR3: TGTGCCAGCAGACCACGGCGGGGGGTCACGTATAATTCACCCCTCCACTTT. It codes for CASRPRRGVTYNSPLHF. The rearrangement joins TRBV28 to TRBJ1-6, with a tentative D call TRBD1 (5 bases). The CDR3 has 17 residues. With 6 bases removed from V and 4 bases from J, the gap between germline ends came to 19 bases. Germline values: CDR1 MDHEN, CDR2 SYDVKM.